One and the same sample provided the 16 T cell receptor beta chains below, sequenced in a study of blood T cell repertoires in COVID-19. Clones were read by immunoSEQ multiplex PCR, and TCRdb kept only the in-frame ones, dropping some. In the table there are roughly 340,000 clones, 80% to 90% of which are singletons. The sequenced sample was PBMCs or T cells enriched from blood (not recorded which). All receptors derive from a man younger than 35 who had recovered from COVID-19.

The chain joins TRBV2 to TRBJ1-1; 7 bases line up with TRBD1. The CDR3 contains 16 residues. The germline V gene encodes CDR1 SNHLY and CDR2 FYNNEI. The ends lost 5 bases at V and 4 bases at J; junction bases unmatched: 13. CDR3: CASSRQGRIKGTEAFF. As DNA, the CDR3 is TGTGCCAGCAGTCGACAGGGCAGAATTAAAGGCACTGAAGCTTTCTTT. The full variable domain, completed using reference TRBV2 and TRBJ1-1, is EPEVTQTPSHQVTQMGQEVILRCVPISNHLYFYWYRQILGQKVEFLVSFYNNEISEKSEIFDDQFSVERPDGSNFTLKIRSTKLEDSAMYFCASSRQGRIKGTEAFFGQGTRLTVV.

The chain uses TRBV27 and TRBJ1-2, with TRBD1 identical over 8 bases. With 6 bases clipped from V and 6 bases from J, the junction kept 12 bases outside the gene matches. This CDR3 comprises 15 residues. Germline CDR1 MNHEY, CDR2 SMNVEV (reference sequence). The chain's CDR3 is CASSSIRGLGDGYTF. Here the CDR3 DNA reads TGTGCCAGCAGCTCGATCAGGGGGCTGGGGGATGGCTACACCTTC.

CDR3 bases: TGTGCCAGCAGCGTAGAGGGGGTGAGGCCGGGCACCGGGGAGCTGTTTTTT. Translated: CASSVEGVRPGTGELFF. This chain joins TRBV9 and TRBJ2-2, with a tentative D call TRBD1 (6 bases). Germline V gene sequence: CDR1 SGDLS, CDR2 YYNGEE. V lost 0 bases and J 4 bases, leaving 16 bases between the germline ends. The CDR3 runs 17 residues. The whole variable domain, filled in from reference TRBV9 and TRBJ2-2, reads DSGVTQTPKHLITATGQRVTLRCSPRSGDLSVYWYQQSLDQGLQFLIQYYNGEERAKGNILERFSAQQFPDLHSELNLSSLELGDSALYFCASSVEGVRPGTGELFFGEGSRLTVL.

The J gene is TRBJ2-1, the V gene TRBV5-1, with D maybe TRBD2 (6 bases). Germline CDR1 is SGHRS and CDR2 is YFSETQ. CDR3 size: 15 residues. Trimming cost V 2 bases and J 2 bases, with 11 bases left between them. CDR3 nucleotides: TGCGCCAGCAGCTTTGACTGGGGGGCCTACAATGAGCAGTTCTTC. It is translated as CASSFDWGAYNEQFF.

The V call is TRBV7-6, the J call TRBJ1-5; TRBD1 agrees at 9 bases. The V gene's germline CDR1 is SGHVS and CDR2 FNYEAQ. J was trimmed by 7 bases and V by 4 bases; bases with no gene match: 8. There are 15 residues in the CDR3. CDR3: CASSWTGEKGQPQHF. The DNA of the CDR3 is TGTGCCAGCAGCTGGACAGGGGAGAAGGGACAGCCCCAGCATTTT.

The J gene is TRBJ2-3, the V gene TRBV5-4; no clear D. V gave up 1 base and J gave up 0 bases, with 9 bases separating them. The CDR3 runs to 15 residues. Germline CDR1 reads SGHNT; CDR2 reads YYREEE (reference sequence). The CDR3 region is CASSLRRFSTDTQYF. The CDR3 coding sequence is TGTGCCAGCAGCTTGCGGCGGTTTAGCACAGATACGCAGTATTTT.

This rearrangement joins TRBV4-2 to TRBJ2-3; D remains unclear. The CDR3 loop spans 13 amino acids. Looked up from germline, CDR1 is LGHNA and CDR2 is YNFKEQ. V lost 0 bases and J lost 3, with 4 bases in between. Here the CDR3 DNA reads TGTGCCAGCAGCCAAGATCTGACAGATACGCAGTATTTT. Protein sequence: CASSQDLTDTQYF.

The chain couples TRBV29-1 to TRBJ2-3; possible D gene TRBD1, 5 bases. The CDR3 sequence is 13 residues long. V was pared by 2 bases and J by 4 bases, with 10 bases between. Germline-derived CDR1 and CDR2 are SQVTM and ANQGSEA. The CDR3 DNA sequence: TGCAGCGTTGAACAGGGTTTAGCAGATACGCAGTATTTT. It is translated as CSVEQGLADTQYF.

The chain carries TRBV4-2 and TRBJ2-6; D might be TRBD1 (5 bases). Deletions cut 5 bases from V and 0 bases from J, with 11 bases between. This CDR3 region has 16 residues. Looked up from germline, CDR1 is LGHNA and CDR2 is YNFKEQ. As DNA, the CDR3 is TGTGCCAGCAGCTTTCAGGGAAACTCTGGGGCCAACGTCCTGACTTTC. As protein: CASSFQGNSGANVLTF.

The rearrangement joins TRBV7-3 to TRBJ1-1, with TRBD1 as a possible D gene (5 bases). Between the trimmed V and J ends, which lost 5 bases and 6 bases, there was a span of 13 bases. This CDR3 spans 13 amino acids. Germline CDR1 is SGHTA and CDR2 is FQGTGA. This chain's CDR3 is CASSPNGGAEAFF. The CDR3 DNA reads as TGTGCCAGCAGCCCAAACGGGGGGGCTGAAGCTTTCTTT.

This rearrangement joins TRBV12-3 or TRBV12-4 to TRBJ1-1; D gene uncertain. The CDR3 is made up of 13 amino acids. The V and J ends lost 2 bases and 1 base respectively, with 5 bases between them. The CDR3: CASSLSTNTEAFF. CDR3 DNA sequence: TGTGCCAGCAGTTTAAGCACGAACACTGAAGCTTTCTTT.

The chain couples TRBV4-1 to TRBJ1-2; no reliable D call. Germline assignment: CDR1 MGHRA and CDR2 YSYEKL. This CDR3 has 17 amino acids. V shed 4 bases and J shed 0 bases, with 18 bases lying between them. CDR3 residues: CASSLTETAITNYGYTF. The DNA for the CDR3 is TGCGCCAGCAGCCTCACGGAAACAGCTATAACTAACTATGGCTACACCTTC.

The chain joins TRBV2 to TRBJ2-7; 8 positions agree with TRBD2. The CDR3 totals 15 residues. Trimming took 3 bases from V and 2 from J; bases not matched to a gene: 6. Germline CDR1 is SNHLY and CDR2 is FYNNEI. The CDR3 region has the DNA TGTGCCAGCAGTGAGGGAGTAGCGGGAACCTACGAGCAGTACTTC. It is translated as CASSEGVAGTYEQYF.

This chain uses TRBV3-1 (or the pseudogene TRBV3-2) with TRBJ1-2; D ambiguous. Germline V gives CDR1 LGHDT, CDR2 YNNKEL (reference sequence). The CDR3 totals 13 residues. Trimming stripped 1 base from V and 3 bases from J, with 6 bases between. The CDR3 region has the DNA TGTGCCAGCAGCCAAGTACAGTACTATGGCTACACCTTC. This translates into CASSQVQYYGYTF.

This chain uses TRBV25-1 with TRBJ1-2; D is possibly TRBD1 (5 bases). Trimming took off 5 bases at V and 6 bases at J, with 10 bases between the two ends. Per the germline V gene, CDR1 is MGHDK and CDR2 is SYGVNS. This CDR3 is built from 12 residues. This CDR3 reads CASSPWGDGYTF. CDR3 in DNA: TGTGCCAGCAGTCCTTGGGGGGATGGCTACACCTTC.

This chain links TRBV7-9 with TRBJ2-7; 7 bases are a match to TRBD1. This CDR3 has 14 residues. The V gene end was trimmed by 4 bases and the J gene end by 2 bases; junction bases not matched to a gene: 5. Germline assignment: CDR1 SEHNR and CDR2 FQNEAQ (reference sequence). This chain's CDR3 is CASSSGTAAYEQYF. The CDR3 DNA follows: TGTGCCAGCAGCTCAGGGACAGCCGCCTACGAGCAGTACTTC.